The subject of this entry is one T cell receptor (beta chain). Its antigen is unidentified. The data belong to a study of cytomegalovirus exposure and HLA in healthy donors. A multiplex PCR was run with 60 Vbeta primers and 13 Jbeta primers. Clones were read by immunoSEQ multiplex PCR, and TCRdb kept only the in-frame ones, dropping some. The data show 75,000 to 100,000 clones, 73% seen once. Per the germline V gene, CDR1 is SGHRS and CDR2 is YFSETQ. Trimming took 4 bases from V and 3 from J, leaving 16 bases between them. The length of the CDR3 is 16 residues. General study results and limits: Analyzed later, most CMV-associated TCR beta chains appeared HLA-restricted. Later, an analysis found that common viral pathogens appeared to be linked with several of the most significant clusters.

V gene TRBV5-1 combines with J gene TRBJ2-2, with a possible D match to TRBD1 (5 bases). The TCR was taken from a man aged 35-49 years in good health and CMV-seronegative. Sequencing was carried out using PBMCs. For the CDR3, the DNA is TGCGCCAGCAGCCCGACCGCAGGGATATACACCGGGGAGCTGTTTTTT. It yields the protein CASSPTAGIYTGELFF.